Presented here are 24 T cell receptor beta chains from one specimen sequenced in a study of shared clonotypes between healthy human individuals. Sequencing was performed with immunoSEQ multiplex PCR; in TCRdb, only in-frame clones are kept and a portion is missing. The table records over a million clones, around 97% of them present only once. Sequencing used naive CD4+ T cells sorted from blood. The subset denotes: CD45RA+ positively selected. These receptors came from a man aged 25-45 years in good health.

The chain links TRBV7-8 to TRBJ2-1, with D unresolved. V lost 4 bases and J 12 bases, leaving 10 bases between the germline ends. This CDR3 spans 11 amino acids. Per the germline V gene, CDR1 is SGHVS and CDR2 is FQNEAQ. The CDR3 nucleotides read TGTGCCAGCAGCTGGGAATCGGGGCAGTTCTTC. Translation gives CASSWESGQFF.

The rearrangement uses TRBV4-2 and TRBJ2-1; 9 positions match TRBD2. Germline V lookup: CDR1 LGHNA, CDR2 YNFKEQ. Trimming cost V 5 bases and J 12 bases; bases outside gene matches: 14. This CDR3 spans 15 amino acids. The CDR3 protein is CASSSTGTSLLRQFF. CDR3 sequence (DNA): TGTGCCAGCAGCTCCACCGGGACTAGCCTACTTCGGCAGTTCTTC.

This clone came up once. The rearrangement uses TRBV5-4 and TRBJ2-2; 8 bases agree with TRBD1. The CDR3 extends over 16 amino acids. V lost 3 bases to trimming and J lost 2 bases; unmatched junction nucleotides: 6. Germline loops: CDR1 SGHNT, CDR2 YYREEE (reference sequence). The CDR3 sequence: CASSSSGTGNTGELFF. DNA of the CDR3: TGTGCCAGCAGCTCCTCCGGGACAGGAAACACCGGGGAGCTGTTTTTT.

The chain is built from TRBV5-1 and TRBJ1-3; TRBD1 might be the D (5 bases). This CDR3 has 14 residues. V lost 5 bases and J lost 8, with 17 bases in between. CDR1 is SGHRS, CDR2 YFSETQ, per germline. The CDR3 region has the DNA TGCGCCAGCAGGATTGGGCAGGGTAGGGACACCATATATTTT. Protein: CASRIGQGRDTIYF.

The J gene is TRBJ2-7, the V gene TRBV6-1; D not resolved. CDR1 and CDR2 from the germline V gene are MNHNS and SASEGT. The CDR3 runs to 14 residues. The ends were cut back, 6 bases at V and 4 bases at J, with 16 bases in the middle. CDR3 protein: CASSTGYEAYEQYF. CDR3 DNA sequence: TGTGCCAGCAGCACTGGTTACGAAGCTTACGAGCAGTACTTC.

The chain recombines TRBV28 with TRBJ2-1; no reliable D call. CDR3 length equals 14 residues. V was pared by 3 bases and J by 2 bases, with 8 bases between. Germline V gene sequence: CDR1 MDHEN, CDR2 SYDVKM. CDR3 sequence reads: CASSLPRTYNEQFF. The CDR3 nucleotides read TGTGCCAGCAGTTTGCCGCGAACCTACAATGAGCAGTTCTTC.

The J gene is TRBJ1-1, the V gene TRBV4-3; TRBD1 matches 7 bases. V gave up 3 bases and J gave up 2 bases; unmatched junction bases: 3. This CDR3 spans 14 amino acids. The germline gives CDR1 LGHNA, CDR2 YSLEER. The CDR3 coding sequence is TGCGCCAGCAGCCAGTCAGGGGGTAACACTGAAGCTTTCTTT. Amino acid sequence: CASSQSGGNTEAFF.

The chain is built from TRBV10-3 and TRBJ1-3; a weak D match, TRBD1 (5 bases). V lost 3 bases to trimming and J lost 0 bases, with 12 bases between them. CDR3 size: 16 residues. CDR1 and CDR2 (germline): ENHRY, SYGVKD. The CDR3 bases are TGTGCCATCAGTGATCCGGGGGTAAGCTCTGGAAACACCATATATTTT. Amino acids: CAISDPGVSSGNTIYF.

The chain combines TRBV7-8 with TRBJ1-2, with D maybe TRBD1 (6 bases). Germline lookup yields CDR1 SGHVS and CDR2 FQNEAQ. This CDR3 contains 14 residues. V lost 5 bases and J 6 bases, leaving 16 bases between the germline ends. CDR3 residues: CASSPSRGRNGYTF. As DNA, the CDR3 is TGTGCCAGCAGCCCAAGCAGGGGCAGAAATGGCTACACCTTC.

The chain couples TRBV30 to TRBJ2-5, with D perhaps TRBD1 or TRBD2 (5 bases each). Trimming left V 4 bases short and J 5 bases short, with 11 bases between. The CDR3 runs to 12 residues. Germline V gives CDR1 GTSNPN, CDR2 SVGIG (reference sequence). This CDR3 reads CAWTRGAETQYF. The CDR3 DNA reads TGTGCCTGGACGAGGGGCGCGGAGACCCAGTACTTC. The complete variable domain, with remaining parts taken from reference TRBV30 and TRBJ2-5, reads SQTIHQWPATLVQPVGSPLSLECTVEGTSNPNLYWYRQAAGRGLQLLFYSVGIGQISSEVPQNLSASRPQDRQFILSSKKLLLSDSGFYLCAWTRGAETQYFGPGTRLLVL.

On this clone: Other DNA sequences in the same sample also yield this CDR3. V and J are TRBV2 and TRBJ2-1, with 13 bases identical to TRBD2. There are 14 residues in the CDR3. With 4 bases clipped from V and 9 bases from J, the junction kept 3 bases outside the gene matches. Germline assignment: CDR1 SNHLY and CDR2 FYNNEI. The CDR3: CASSGTSGRSEQFF. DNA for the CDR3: TGTGCCAGCAGTGGGACTAGCGGGAGAAGTGAGCAGTTCTTC. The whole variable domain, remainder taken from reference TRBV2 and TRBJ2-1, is EPEVTQTPSHQVTQMGQEVILRCVPISNHLYFYWYRQILGQKVEFLVSFYNNEISEKSEIFDDQFSVERPDGSNFTLKIRSTKLEDSAMYFCASSGTSGRSEQFFGPGTRLTVL.

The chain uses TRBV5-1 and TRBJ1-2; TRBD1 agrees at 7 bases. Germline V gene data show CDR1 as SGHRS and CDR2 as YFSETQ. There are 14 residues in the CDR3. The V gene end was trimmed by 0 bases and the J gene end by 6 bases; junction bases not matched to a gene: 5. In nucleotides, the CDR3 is TGCGCCAGCAGCTTGGCCGGGACAGCAAATGGCTACACCTTC. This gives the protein CASSLAGTANGYTF.

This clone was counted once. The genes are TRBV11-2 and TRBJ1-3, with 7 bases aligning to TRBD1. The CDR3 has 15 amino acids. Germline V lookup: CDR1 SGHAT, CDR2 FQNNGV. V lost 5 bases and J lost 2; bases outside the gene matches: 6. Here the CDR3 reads CASSVDRVPGNTIYF. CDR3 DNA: TGTGCCAGCAGCGTCGACAGGGTCCCTGGAAACACCATATATTTT.

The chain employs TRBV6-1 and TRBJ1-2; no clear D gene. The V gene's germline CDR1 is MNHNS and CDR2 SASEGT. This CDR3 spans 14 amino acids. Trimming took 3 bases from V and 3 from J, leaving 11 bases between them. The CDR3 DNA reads TGTGCCAGCAGTGACCCTACGGGATACTATGGCTACACCTTC. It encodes CASSDPTGYYGYTF.

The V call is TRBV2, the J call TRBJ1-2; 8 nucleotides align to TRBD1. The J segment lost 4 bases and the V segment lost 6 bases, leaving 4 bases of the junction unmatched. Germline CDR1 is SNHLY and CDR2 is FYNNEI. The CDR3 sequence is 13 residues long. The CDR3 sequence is CASRTGVGYGYTF. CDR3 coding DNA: TGTGCCAGCAGGACAGGGGTTGGCTATGGCTACACCTTC.

Here the CDR3 reads CASSVTGTGSNQPQHF. CDR3 DNA sequence: TGTGCCAGCTCAGTCACCGGGACAGGGAGCAATCAGCCCCAGCATTTT. This chain uses TRBV18 with TRBJ1-5; TRBD1 agrees at 9 bases. The V and J ends lost 5 bases and 1 base, in that order; junction bases with no gene match: 6. The CDR3 runs 16 residues. Germline V lookup: CDR1 KGHSH, CDR2 LQKENI.

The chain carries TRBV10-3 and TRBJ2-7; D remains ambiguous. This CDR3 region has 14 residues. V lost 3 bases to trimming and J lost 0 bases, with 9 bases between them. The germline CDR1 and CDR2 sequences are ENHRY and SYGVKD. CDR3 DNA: TGTGCCATCAGTGACAGAGAGAGCTCCTACGAGCAGTACTTC. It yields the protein CAISDRESSYEQYF.

The CDR3 region has the DNA TGTGCCAGCAGTTTAAAGTGGAACGAGCAGTACTTC. Translation gives CASSLKWNEQYF. The chain uses TRBV28 and TRBJ2-7; unclear D gene. V lost 2 bases and J lost 5, with 7 bases in between. Germline V CDR1 and CDR2: MDHEN, SYDVKM. There are 12 residues in the CDR3. Complete variable domain (other parts from reference TRBV28 and TRBJ2-7): DVKVTQSSRYLVKRTGEKVFLECVQDMDHENMFWYRQDPGLGLRLIYFSYDVKMKEKGDIPEGYSVSREKKERFSLILESASTNQTSMYLCASSLKWNEQYFGPGTRLTVT.

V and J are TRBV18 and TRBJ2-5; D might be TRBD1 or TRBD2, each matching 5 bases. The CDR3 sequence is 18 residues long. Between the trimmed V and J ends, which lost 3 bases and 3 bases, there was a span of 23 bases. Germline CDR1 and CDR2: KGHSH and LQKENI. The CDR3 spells CASSPRLNPLRDEETQYF. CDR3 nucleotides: TGTGCCAGCTCACCCAGACTAAACCCCCTCCGGGACGAAGAGACCCAGTACTTC. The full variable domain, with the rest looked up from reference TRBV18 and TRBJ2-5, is NAGVMQNPRHLVRRRGQEARLRCSPMKGHSHVYWYRQLPEEGLKFMVYLQKENIIDESGMPKERFSAEFPKEGPSILRIQQVVRGDSAAYFCASSPRLNPLRDEETQYFGPGTRLLVL.

The CDR3 bases are TGTGCCAGCAGCTCCAAGCAGAGCAATCAGCCCCAGCATTTT. Translating it yields CASSSKQSNQPQHF. The chain couples TRBV7-2 to TRBJ1-5; D call uncertain. The V gene's germline CDR1 is SGHTA and CDR2 FQGNSA. The CDR3 runs to 14 residues. Trimming shortened V by 4 bases and J by 1 base, and 8 bases separated the two germline ends.

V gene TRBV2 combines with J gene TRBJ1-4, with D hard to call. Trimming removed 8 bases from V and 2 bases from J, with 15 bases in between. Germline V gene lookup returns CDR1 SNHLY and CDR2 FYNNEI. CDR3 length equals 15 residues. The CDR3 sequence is CASGLLRATNEKLFF. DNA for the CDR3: TGTGCCAGCGGTTTGTTAAGGGCGACTAATGAAAAACTGTTTTTT.

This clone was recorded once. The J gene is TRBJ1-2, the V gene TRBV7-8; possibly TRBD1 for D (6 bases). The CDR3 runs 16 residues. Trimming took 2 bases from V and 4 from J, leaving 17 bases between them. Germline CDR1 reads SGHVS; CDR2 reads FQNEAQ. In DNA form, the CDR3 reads TGTGCCAGCAGCTTAAACCAGAGGACAGACCTCTATGGCTACACCTTC. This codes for CASSLNQRTDLYGYTF. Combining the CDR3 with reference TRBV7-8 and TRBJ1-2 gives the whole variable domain GAGVSQSPRYKVAKRGQDVALRCDPISGHVSLFWYQQALGQGPEFLTYFQNEAQLDKSGLPSDRFFAERPEGSVSTLKIQRTQQEDSAVYLCASSLNQRTDLYGYTFGSGTRLTVV.

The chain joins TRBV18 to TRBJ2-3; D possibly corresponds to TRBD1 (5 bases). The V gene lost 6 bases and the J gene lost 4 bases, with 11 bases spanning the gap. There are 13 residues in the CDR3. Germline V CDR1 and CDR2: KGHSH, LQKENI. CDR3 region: CASSLGLADTQYF. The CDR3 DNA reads TGTGCCAGCTCCTTGGGGCTAGCAGATACGCAGTATTTT.

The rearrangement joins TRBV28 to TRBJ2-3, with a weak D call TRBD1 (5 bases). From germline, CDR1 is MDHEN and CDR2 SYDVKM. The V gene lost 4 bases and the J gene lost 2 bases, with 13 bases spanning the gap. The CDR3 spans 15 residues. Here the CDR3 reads CASSYPRQYTDTQYF. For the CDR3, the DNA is TGTGCCAGCAGTTATCCGAGACAGTACACAGATACGCAGTATTTT.